A few counts support the clone carrying this TCR beta chain. Antigen unknown. The data were obtained in a study of T-cell memory formation after mild COVID-19. Germline CDR1 SGHTA, CDR2 FQGNSA. The length of the CDR3 is 15 residues. Trimming at V came to 5 bases and at J to 12 bases, leaving 16 bases not matched to a gene. 5'RACE primed from the constant segment yielded TCR alpha and TCR beta cDNA libraries bearing sample barcodes and UMIs. Via MiXCR, TCRdb re-called the 5' RACE reads, giving one row per CDR3 protein. Among almost 350,000 distinct CDR3 sequences listed, 20% to 25% were seen once. Study findings and constraints: Unconfirmed was the SARS-CoV-2 specificity of second-wave clones that peaked on day 37. A second wave expanding day 15 to 37 was CD4+-biased; contracting clones were balanced. Contracting CD4+ clones were located mainly in CM and EM, and CD8+ clones in EMRA.

The genes are TRBV7-2 and TRBJ2-1, with 7 bases identical to TRBD1. The specimen sequenced was PBMCs or a T cell subset sorted from them (not recorded which). The clonotype was recovered from a man younger than 35 who had mild COVID-19 (a few samples of this study predate the infection). Cell type and time point are not known. For the CDR3, the DNA is TGTGCCAGCAGCATCGACAGGGACAGCGGCGTGCGGCAGTTCTTC. It specifies CASSIDRDSGVRQFF.